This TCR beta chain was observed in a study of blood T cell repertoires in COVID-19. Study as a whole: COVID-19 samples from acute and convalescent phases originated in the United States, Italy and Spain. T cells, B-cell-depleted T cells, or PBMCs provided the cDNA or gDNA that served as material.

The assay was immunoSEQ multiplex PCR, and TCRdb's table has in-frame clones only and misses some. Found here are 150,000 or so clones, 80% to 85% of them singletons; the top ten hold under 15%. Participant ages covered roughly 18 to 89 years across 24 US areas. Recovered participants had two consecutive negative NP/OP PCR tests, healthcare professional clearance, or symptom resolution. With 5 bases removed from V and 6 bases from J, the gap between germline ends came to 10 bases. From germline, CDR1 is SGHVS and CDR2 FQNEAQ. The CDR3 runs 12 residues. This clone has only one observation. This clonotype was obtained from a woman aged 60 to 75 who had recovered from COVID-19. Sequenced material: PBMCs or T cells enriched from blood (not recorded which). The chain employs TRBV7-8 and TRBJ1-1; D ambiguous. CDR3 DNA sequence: TGTGCCAGCAGCCAATTCCTCTCTGAAGCTTTCTTT. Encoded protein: CASSQFLSEAFF.